The TCR beta chain under discussion was sequenced for a study of OX40 agonist ivuxolimab in advanced cancers. About the study: Each dose-escalation patient presented with hepatocellular carcinoma, melanoma, renal cell or head and neck cancer. Points from the study as a whole: The authors also found low normalized T-cell clonal expansion in some nonresponders. In the 0.1 to 3.0 mg/kg range, CD4+ and CD8+ blood T cells had expanded clonally by week 6.

As for this clone: What it recognizes is unknown.

The CDR3 length is 14 residues. Germline assignment: CDR1 SGHAT and CDR2 FQNNGV. The germline V and J ends were trimmed by 5 bases and 0 bases, with 11 bases remaining between them. The table came from immunoSEQ multiplex PCR; TCRdb's copy has only in-frame clones and leaves some out. The sample consists of roughly 41,000 clones, roughly four fifths of them appearing once. Patients with autoimmune history or systemic immunosuppression were excluded. This rearrangement joins TRBV11-2 to TRBJ2-7, with unresolved D. The receptor comes from an adult with an advanced solid tumor such as melanoma, head and neck, liver or kidney cancer. The sample here was CD4+ or CD8+ T cells sorted from blood, taken in a trial of the OX40 agonist ivuxolimab. CDR3 in DNA: TGTGCCAGCAGCGTGGGCTCTCCCTCCTACGAGCAGTACTTC. It codes for CASSVGSPSYEQYF.